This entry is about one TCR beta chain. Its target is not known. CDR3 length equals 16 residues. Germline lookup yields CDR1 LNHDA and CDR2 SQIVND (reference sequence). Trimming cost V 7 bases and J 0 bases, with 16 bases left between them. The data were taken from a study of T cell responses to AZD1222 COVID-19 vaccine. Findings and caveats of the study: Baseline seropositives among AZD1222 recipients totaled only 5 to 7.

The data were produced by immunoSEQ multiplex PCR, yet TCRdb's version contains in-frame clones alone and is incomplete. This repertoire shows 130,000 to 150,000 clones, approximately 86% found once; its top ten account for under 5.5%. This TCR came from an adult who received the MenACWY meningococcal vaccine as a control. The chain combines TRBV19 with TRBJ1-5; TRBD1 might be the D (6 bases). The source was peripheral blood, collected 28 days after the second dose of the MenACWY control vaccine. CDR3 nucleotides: TGTGCCAGTACCCGCTCCTGGGACACTAGCAATCAGCCCCAGCATTTT. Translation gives CASTRSWDTSNQPQHF.